The 13 T cell receptor beta chains below were found in one sample sequenced in a study of radiotherapy plus CTLA-4 blockade in lung cancer. Sequencing used immunoSEQ multiplex PCR; TCRdb keeps in-frame clones, though not all of them. The sample contains about 120,000 clones, roughly 80% of which appear only once. This sample comprised peripheral blood, obtained from a patient treated with radiotherapy plus ipilimumab. Receptors originate from a human donor with non-small cell lung cancer who had a partial response to radiotherapy plus ipilimumab.

The genes are TRBV5-1 and TRBJ2-5; 8 positions agree with TRBD1. Germline-derived CDR1 and CDR2 are SGHRS and YFSETQ. J was trimmed by 5 bases and V by 0 bases; bases with no gene match: 6. The CDR3 covers 15 residues. The CDR3 DNA reads as TGCGCCAGCAGCTTGGGGACAGGGAATGGGGAGACCCAGTACTTC. It is translated as CASSLGTGNGETQYF.

The chain carries TRBV28 and TRBJ1-2; 10 bases agree with TRBD1. Germline assignment: CDR1 MDHEN and CDR2 SYDVKM. This CDR3 comprises 15 residues. Trimming took 6 bases from V and 2 from J; bases not matched to a gene: 6. CDR3 sequence reads: CASSADRGLNYGYTF. The CDR3 region has the DNA TGTGCCAGCAGCGCCGACAGGGGGCTCAACTATGGCTACACCTTC.

The chain is built from TRBV29-1 and TRBJ2-2; D ambiguous. Trimming removed 7 bases from V and 3 bases from J, with 15 bases in between. This CDR3 is built from 14 residues. Germline V CDR1 and CDR2: SQVTM, ANQGSEA. CDR3 residues: CSALRSMDTGELFF. The CDR3 DNA follows: TGCAGCGCCCTTAGGAGTATGGACACCGGGGAGCTGTTTTTT.

Only one count was recorded for this clone. The V gene is TRBV19, the J gene TRBJ2-7, with 9 bases matching TRBD2. The trim removed 4 bases at V and 0 bases at J, leaving 4 bases unmatched. This CDR3 region has 15 residues. Germline V gene lookup returns CDR1 LNHDA and CDR2 SQIVND (reference sequence). The CDR3 here is CASSRTTSGSYEQYF. The CDR3 DNA sequence: TGTGCCAGTAGTAGGACGACTAGCGGCTCCTACGAGCAGTACTTC.

The chain is built from TRBV18 and TRBJ2-1; a possible D gene is TRBD1 (6 bases). The CDR3 length is 11 residues. Germline CDR1 is KGHSH and CDR2 is LQKENI. V shed 6 bases and J shed 8 bases, with 8 bases lying between them. The CDR3 DNA follows: TGTGCCAGCTCGGACAGCTATGAGCAGTTCTTC. Protein: CASSDSYEQFF.

V gene TRBV6-1 combines with J gene TRBJ2-5; D remains ambiguous. V shed 2 bases and J shed 2 bases, with 9 bases lying between them. The CDR3 loop spans 14 amino acids. Germline CDR1 is MNHNS and CDR2 is SASEGT. CDR3: CASSEPGLQETQYF. The CDR3 DNA is TGTGCCAGCAGTGAACCGGGTTTACAAGAGACCCAGTACTTC.

This chain joins TRBV19 and TRBJ2-1; perhaps TRBD2 as D (5 bases). Germline CDR1 and CDR2: LNHDA and SQIVND (reference sequence). This CDR3 contains 14 residues. V was shortened by 6 bases and J by 6 bases, with 15 bases between the two germline ends. CDR3 protein: CASSPFGSANEQFF. In DNA, the CDR3 is TGTGCCAGTAGCCCCTTTGGTAGCGCCAATGAGCAGTTCTTC.

The CDR3 DNA sequence: TGTGCCAGCAGCATGGGACTAGCGGGAGGCGGAGAGACCCAGTACTTC. Amino acids: CASSMGLAGGGETQYF. The chain recombines TRBV5-4 with TRBJ2-5; 15 nucleotides align to TRBD2. V lost 4 bases, J lost 4 bases, and 5 bases stayed unmatched. Germline V gene sequence: CDR1 SGHNT, CDR2 YYREEE (reference sequence). This CDR3 spans 16 amino acids.

The CDR3 nucleotides are TGTGCCATCAGGTCACAGGGGGCTGGAGAGACCCAGTACTTC. As protein: CAIRSQGAGETQYF. The chain links TRBV10-3 to TRBJ2-5, with 9 positions matching TRBD1. V gave up 6 bases and J gave up 4 bases; unmatched junction bases: 6. Germline CDR1 and CDR2: ENHRY and SYGVKD. The CDR3 totals 14 residues.

The V gene is TRBV5-1, the J gene TRBJ2-1; TRBD2 matches at 15 bases. Germline V gives CDR1 SGHRS, CDR2 YFSETQ. Trimming removed 2 bases from V and 5 bases from J; junction bases left unmatched: 11. The CDR3 has 19 residues. CDR3: CASSLAGLAGGVPNNEQFF. The CDR3 coding sequence is TGCGCCAGCAGCTTAGCGGGACTAGCGGGAGGCGTACCCAACAATGAGCAGTTCTTC.

CDR3 coding DNA: TGCGCCAGCAGCTTACCCGGGGGTAGCACCGGGGAGCTGTTTTTT. The encoded protein is CASSLPGGSTGELFF. The chain uses TRBV5-1 and TRBJ2-2; possibly TRBD2 for D (6 bases). The germline CDR1 and CDR2 sequences are SGHRS and YFSETQ. Between the trimmed V and J ends, which lost 2 bases and 4 bases, there was a span of 12 bases. The CDR3 loop spans 15 amino acids.

This rearrangement joins TRBV29-1 to TRBJ1-2, with 10 bases fitting TRBD1. The CDR3 extends over 16 amino acids. The germline gives CDR1 SQVTM, CDR2 ANQGSEA. J lost 4 bases, V lost 1 base, and 9 bases had no gene match. CDR3 loop: CSVEGQRGDRGYGYTF. The CDR3 DNA reads as TGCAGCGTTGAAGGACAGAGAGGGGACAGGGGCTATGGCTACACCTTC. Variable domain in full (rest from reference TRBV29-1 and TRBJ1-2): SAVISQKPSRDICQRGTSLTIQCQVDSQVTMMFWYRQQPGQSLTLIATANQGSEATYESGFVIDKFPISRPNLTFSTLTVSNMSPEDSSIYLCSVEGQRGDRGYGYTFGSGTRLTVV.

V and J are TRBV5-1 and TRBJ2-7; 14 nucleotides align to TRBD2. CDR3 length: 17 residues. Losses at the gene ends were 5 bases for V and 2 bases for J; bases not matched to a gene: 9. CDR1 is SGHRS, CDR2 YFSETQ, per germline. The CDR3 sequence is CASRAGTSGSGAYEQYF. In nucleotides, the CDR3 is TGCGCCAGCAGAGCCGGGACTAGCGGGAGCGGAGCCTACGAGCAGTACTTC.